One and the same sample provided the 23 T cell receptor beta chains below, sequenced in a study of blood T cell repertoires in COVID-19. Using immunoSEQ multiplex PCR, the repertoire was profiled, and TCRdb retains in-frame clones only, with some absent. The sample yields 250,000 to 300,000 clones, roughly 80% seen once. The material sequenced was PBMCs or T cells enriched from blood (not recorded which). Every receptor here comes from a man aged 45-65 years who had recovered from COVID-19.

The chain employs TRBV4-3 and TRBJ1-4; no firm D call. The germline gives CDR1 LGHNA, CDR2 YSLEER. The CDR3 contains 12 residues. Deletions cut 0 bases from V and 8 bases from J, with 4 bases between. The CDR3 spells CASSQDREKLFF. In DNA, the CDR3 is TGCGCCAGCAGCCAAGATAGAGAAAAACTGTTTTTT.

This chain uses TRBV11-2 with TRBJ1-1; 10 positions match TRBD1. In germline, CDR1 is SGHAT, CDR2 FQNNGV. V lost 7 bases and J lost 5; bases outside the gene matches: 4. The CDR3 extends over 13 amino acids. The CDR3 coding sequence is TGTGCCAGCACAAGGACAGGGGGAACTGAAGCTTTCTTT. Translated, it gives CASTRTGGTEAFF.

The J gene is TRBJ1-2, the V gene TRBV20-1, with TRBD1 as a possible D gene (5 bases). This CDR3 has 13 residues. Germline-derived CDR1 and CDR2 are DFQATT and SNEGSKA (reference sequence). Trimming shortened V by 3 bases and J by 2 bases, and 10 bases separated the two germline ends. CDR3 sequence: CSASQGRNYGYTF. The DNA for the CDR3 is TGCAGTGCTAGTCAGGGCAGAAACTATGGCTACACCTTC.

This clone occurred a few times. The chain couples TRBV9 to TRBJ1-6, with D possibly matching TRBD1 (6 bases). This CDR3 contains 15 residues. Trimming took 2 bases from V and 10 from J, leaving 16 bases between them. Germline-derived CDR1 and CDR2 are SGDLS and YYNGEE. CDR3 sequence (DNA): TGTGCCAGCAGCGTCGGGGGGCTTAAATCCTCACCCCTCCACTTT. It translates to CASSVGGLKSSPLHF.

This chain connects TRBV27 to TRBJ1-5; 8 positions agree with TRBD1. CDR3 length: 16 residues. Looked up from germline, CDR1 is MNHEY and CDR2 is SMNVEV (reference sequence). Germline trimming cut 6 bases from V and 0 bases from J; bases unmatched to any gene: 7. The CDR3: CASRVTGGGSNQPQHF. CDR3 sequence (DNA): TGTGCCAGCAGGGTCACAGGGGGGGGTAGCAATCAGCCCCAGCATTTT.

V is TRBV7-8 and J is TRBJ1-3; D might be TRBD1 (5 bases). This CDR3 is built from 13 residues. V lost 1 base to trimming and J lost 8 bases, with 9 bases between them. Germline lookup yields CDR1 SGHVS and CDR2 FQNEAQ. This CDR3 reads CASSLVRVDTIYF. The CDR3 nucleotides are TGTGCCAGCAGCTTAGTCAGGGTTGACACCATATATTTT.

This chain connects TRBV30 to TRBJ1-2; D is possibly TRBD1 (5 bases). This CDR3 has 12 amino acids. Trimming took 3 bases from V and 5 from J, leaving 10 bases between them. In germline, CDR1 is GTSNPN, CDR2 SVGIG (reference sequence). CDR3 sequence: CAWRQGGYGYTF. DNA for the CDR3: TGTGCCTGGAGGCAGGGAGGGTATGGCTACACCTTC.

V is TRBV28 and J is TRBJ1-2, with a weak D call TRBD1 (6 bases). Trimming stripped 6 bases from V and 8 bases from J, with 16 bases between. CDR1 and CDR2 from the germline V gene are MDHEN and SYDVKM. The CDR3 extends over 13 amino acids. The CDR3 DNA reads TGTGCCAGCAGCCAACAGGGTCGAGAAGGCTACACCTTC. It specifies CASSQQGREGYTF.

This clone was detected only once. J is TRBJ1-1 and V is TRBV5-1; D possibly corresponds to TRBD1 (6 bases). V was clipped by 0 bases and J by 0 bases, with 9 bases between them. The CDR3 contains 15 residues. The germline V gene encodes CDR1 SGHRS and CDR2 YFSETQ. CDR3 sequence: CASSLGGGMNTEAFF. The CDR3 nucleotides read TGCGCCAGCAGCTTGGGAGGGGGTATGAACACTGAAGCTTTCTTT.

This chain links TRBV7-8 with TRBJ1-5; possible D gene TRBD1, 5 bases. V lost 4 bases and J 3 bases, leaving 10 bases between the germline ends. Germline values: CDR1 SGHVS, CDR2 FQNEAQ. The CDR3 has 14 amino acids. This chain's CDR3 is CASSSQGLNQPQHF. The CDR3 coding sequence is TGTGCCAGCAGCTCTCAGGGTCTCAATCAGCCCCAGCATTTT.

This clone has a single count. The CDR3 loop reads CASSLAEFSSLHF. As DNA, the CDR3 is TGCGCCAGCAGCTTGGCCGAGTTCTCAAGCCTCCACTTT. The rearrangement links TRBV5-1 to TRBJ1-6; D is unresolved. The CDR3 sequence is 13 residues long. V lost 0 bases and J 15 bases, leaving 13 bases between the germline ends. Germline lookup yields CDR1 SGHRS and CDR2 YFSETQ.

The chain has TRBV14 and TRBJ1-2; D not certain. CDR3 length equals 19 residues. The germline CDR1 and CDR2 sequences are SGHDN and FVKESK. Trimming cost V 0 bases and J 1 base, with 21 bases left between them. DNA for the CDR3: TGTGCCAGCAGCCAAGATAGTTTGAGACAACACAAAAATAACTATGGCTACACCTTC. Its translation: CASSQDSLRQHKNNYGYTF.

The chain carries TRBV7-6 and TRBJ2-7, with no clear D. The germline gives CDR1 SGHVS, CDR2 FNYEAQ. V lost 4 bases, J lost 4 bases, and 8 bases lay in between. The CDR3 has 12 amino acids. Here the CDR3 reads CASSSSQYEQYF. The CDR3 DNA reads TGTGCCAGCAGCTCATCCCAGTACGAGCAGTACTTC.

This clone came up once. The genes are TRBV5-5 and TRBJ2-2, with 13 bases aligning to TRBD2. CDR3 size: 16 residues. Germline V gene data show CDR1 as SGHKS and CDR2 as YYEKEE (reference sequence). V lost 0 bases to trimming and J lost 6 bases; unmatched junction nucleotides: 2. The CDR3 DNA is TGTGCCAGCAGCTTGGTTGGACTAGCGGGAGCCGGGGAGCTGTTTTTT. This codes for CASSLVGLAGAGELFF.

V is TRBV13 and J is TRBJ1-1; 9 bases are a match to TRBD1. The CDR3 loop spans 17 amino acids. The V segment lost 5 bases and the J segment 2 bases; nucleotides outside the gene matches: 12. Germline loops: CDR1 PRHDT, CDR2 FYEKMQ (reference sequence). CDR3: CASSQRRTGAFNTEAFF. For the CDR3, the DNA is TGTGCCAGCAGCCAAAGGAGGACAGGGGCGTTTAACACTGAAGCTTTCTTT.

The chain employs TRBV5-4 and TRBJ2-3; tentatively, D is TRBD2 (6 bases). With 4 bases removed from V and 4 bases from J, the gap between germline ends came to 10 bases. The CDR3 runs 13 residues. From germline, CDR1 is SGHNT and CDR2 YYREEE (reference sequence). CDR3 bases: TGTGCCAGCAGCCAGACTAGTTCAGATACGCAGTATTTT. This translates into CASSQTSSDTQYF.

This chain links TRBV12-3 or TRBV12-4 with TRBJ2-7; possible D gene TRBD1, 5 bases. This CDR3 has 13 residues. V lost 6 bases and J 2 bases, leaving 11 bases between the germline ends. The CDR3 DNA sequence: TGTGCCAGCAGACAAGTAGGGGCCTACGAGCAGTACTTC. Translating gives CASRQVGAYEQYF.

This rearrangement joins TRBV10-3 to TRBJ1-2; D gene uncertain. The CDR3 runs to 14 residues. Germline V gene data show CDR1 as ENHRY and CDR2 as SYGVKD. Between the trimmed V and J ends, which lost 3 bases and 4 bases, there was a span of 12 bases. In nucleotides, the CDR3 is TGTGCCATCAGTGAAGGTGGAGATCTCTATGGCTACACCTTC. This sequence encodes CAISEGGDLYGYTF.

V is TRBV4-2 and J is TRBJ1-4; tentative D call: TRBD1 (6 bases). CDR1 is LGHNA, CDR2 YNFKEQ, per germline. Trimming removed 2 bases from V and 7 bases from J, with 14 bases in between. This CDR3 is built from 15 residues. CDR3: CASSQPGTSGEKLFF. In DNA form, the CDR3 reads TGTGCCAGCAGCCAACCCGGGACATCTGGTGAAAAACTGTTTTTT.

This chain joins TRBV5-1 and TRBJ2-2; the match to TRBD2 covers 7 bases. V was pared by 5 bases and J by 6 bases, with 7 bases of the junction left unmatched. In germline, CDR1 is SGHRS, CDR2 YFSETQ. This CDR3 is built from 14 residues. CDR3 nucleotides: TGCGCCAGCAGATATCGGGAGGTCGCCGGGGAGCTGTTTTTT. It specifies CASRYREVAGELFF.

V gene TRBV25-1 combines with J gene TRBJ1-4; D is perhaps TRBD1 (6 bases). Trimming shortened V by 3 bases and J by 7 bases, and 18 bases separated the two germline ends. The CDR3 is 16 residues long. The germline gives CDR1 MGHDK, CDR2 SYGVNS. The CDR3 here is CASSDHGQTRREKLFF. The DNA for the CDR3 is TGTGCCAGCAGTGATCATGGACAGACGCGCCGTGAAAAACTGTTTTTT.

This clone was found a few times. This rearrangement joins TRBV7-9 to TRBJ1-5, with TRBD1 matching 8 bases. Trimming at V came to 4 bases and at J to 6 bases, leaving 2 bases not matched to a gene. This CDR3 is built from 13 residues. CDR1 and CDR2 from the germline V gene are SEHNR and FQNEAQ (reference sequence). CDR3 loop: CASSSTGVQPQHF. CDR3 bases: TGTGCCAGCAGCTCGACAGGGGTTCAGCCCCAGCATTTT. Complete variable domain (other parts from reference TRBV7-9 and TRBJ1-5): DTGVSQNPRHKITKRGQNVTFRCDPISEHNRLYWYRQTLGQGPEFLTYFQNEAQLEKSRLLSDRFSAERPKGSFSTLEIQRTEQGDSAMYLCASSSTGVQPQHFGDGTRLSIL.

This clone was counted only a few times. The chain employs TRBV5-1 and TRBJ1-1; tentative D call: TRBD1 (5 bases). Germline lookup yields CDR1 SGHRS and CDR2 YFSETQ. The CDR3 runs 12 residues. Trimming left V 3 bases short and J 3 bases short, with 6 bases between. Written as DNA, the CDR3 is TGCGCCAGCAGCTGGGGGGACACTGAAGCTTTCTTT. Protein sequence: CASSWGDTEAFF.